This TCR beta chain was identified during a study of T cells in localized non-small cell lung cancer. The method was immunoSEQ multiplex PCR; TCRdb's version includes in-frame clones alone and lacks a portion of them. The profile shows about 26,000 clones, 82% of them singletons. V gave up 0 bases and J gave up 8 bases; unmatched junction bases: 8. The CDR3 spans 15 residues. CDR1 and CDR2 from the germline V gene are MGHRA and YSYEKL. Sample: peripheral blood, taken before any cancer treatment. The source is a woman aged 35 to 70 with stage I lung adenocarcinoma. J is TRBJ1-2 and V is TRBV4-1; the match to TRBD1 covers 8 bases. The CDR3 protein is CASSQDAQGAQGYTF. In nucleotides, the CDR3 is TGCGCCAGCAGCCAAGATGCCCAGGGGGCGCAAGGCTACACCTTC.